The 13 T cell receptor beta chains below all came from one sample that was sequenced in a study of cytomegalovirus exposure and HLA in healthy donors. Use of 60 Vbeta and 13 Jbeta primers characterized the PCR. The data were produced by immunoSEQ multiplex PCR, yet TCRdb's version contains in-frame clones alone and is incomplete. Seen here are tens of thousands of clones, roughly four fifths observed once, and the top ten hold about 20%. What was sequenced was PBMCs. The receptors originated from a woman in her 30s in good health and CMV-seropositive.

The chain is built from TRBV15 and TRBJ2-7; 9 bases map to TRBD1. CDR3 length: 15 residues. The V gene end was trimmed by 0 bases and the J gene end by 4 bases; junction bases not matched to a gene: 4. Germline V CDR1 and CDR2: LNHNV, YYDKDF (reference sequence). The CDR3 region is CATSREYRGPYEQYF. As DNA, the CDR3 is TGTGCCACCAGCAGAGAGTACAGGGGGCCGTACGAGCAGTACTTC.

The chain combines TRBV18 with TRBJ2-7; maybe TRBD2 (7 bases). There are 16 residues in the CDR3. V was cut by 3 bases and J by 5 bases, with 20 bases left in between. CDR1 KGHSH and CDR2 LQKENI come from the germline V gene. The CDR3 DNA follows: TGTGCCAGCTCACCCATCGGTGGGAGGGGGGGCCACGAGCAGTACTTC. Protein sequence: CASSPIGGRGGHEQYF.

This chain uses TRBV5-1 with TRBJ2-3; TRBD2 matches at 7 bases. CDR3 length: 16 amino acids. Germline lookup yields CDR1 SGHRS and CDR2 YFSETQ. The V segment lost 6 bases and the J segment 2 bases; nucleotides outside the gene matches: 12. CDR3 nucleotide sequence: TGCGCCAGCACCCCGATGGGGGGAGGGATCACAGATACGCAGTATTTT. Translation: CASTPMGGGITDTQYF.

This clone was seen a handful of times. The chain is built from TRBV30 and TRBJ1-1, with a tentative D call TRBD1 (5 bases). Germline assignment: CDR1 GTSNPN and CDR2 SVGIG (reference sequence). With 1 base removed from V and 8 bases from J, the gap between germline ends came to 8 bases. The CDR3 has 11 residues. This chain's CDR3 is CAWSADREAFF. Written as DNA, the CDR3 is TGTGCCTGGAGTGCCGACAGAGAAGCTTTCTTT.

The rearrangement links TRBV7-2 to TRBJ1-5; TRBD1 is a possible D gene (6 bases). CDR3 size: 13 residues. The germline CDR1 and CDR2 sequences are SGHTA and FQGNSA. Trimming removed 10 bases from V and 0 bases from J, with 10 bases in between. Here the CDR3 DNA reads TGTGCCACAGGACAGTATAGCAATCAGCCCCAGCATTTT. Its protein product is CATGQYSNQPQHF.

The rearrangement joins TRBV27 to TRBJ1-1; the D gene is possibly TRBD1 (5 bases). Germline CDR1 is MNHEY and CDR2 is SMNVEV (reference sequence). The germline V and J ends were trimmed by 7 bases and 5 bases, with 14 bases remaining between them. There are 13 residues in the CDR3. CDR3 in DNA: TGTGCCAGCATCCACCCAGGGATGACTGAAGCTTTCTTT. Translation gives CASIHPGMTEAFF.

This chain links TRBV2 with TRBJ2-4; maybe TRBD2 (5 bases). V lost 6 bases and J 7 bases, leaving 16 bases between the germline ends. The V gene's germline CDR1 is SNHLY and CDR2 FYNNEI. The CDR3 runs 14 residues. The CDR3 DNA follows: TGTGCCAGCAGGGTCACTCTAGCCGGCAACATTCAGTACTTC. Residues: CASRVTLAGNIQYF.

Here the CDR3 DNA reads TGCAGTGCTAGCAGGGAAGATACGCAGTATTTT. Translating it yields CSASREDTQYF. This sequence joins TRBV20-1 and TRBJ2-3; a possible D gene is TRBD1 (5 bases). CDR1 is DFQATT, CDR2 SNEGSKA, per germline (reference sequence). This CDR3 spans 11 amino acids. The ends were cut back, 3 bases at V and 5 bases at J, with 6 bases in the middle.

The chain is built from TRBV6-5 and TRBJ2-7, with D perhaps TRBD2 (5 bases). The CDR3 totals 13 residues. CDR1 MNHEY and CDR2 SVGAGI come from the germline V gene. V was shortened by 0 bases and J by 6 bases, with 9 bases between the two germline ends. CDR3 protein: CASSYSGVGEQYF. The CDR3 region has the DNA TGTGCCAGCAGTTACTCCGGGGTGGGCGAGCAGTACTTC.

This chain links TRBV7-9 with TRBJ2-2, with 8 bases lining up with TRBD1. Germline assignment: CDR1 SEHNR and CDR2 FQNEAQ (reference sequence). The V gene end was trimmed by 1 base and the J gene end by 6 bases; junction bases not matched to a gene: 4. The CDR3 runs to 15 residues. The CDR3 DNA follows: TGTGCCAGCAGCTTAGGAGACAGGGGAGCCGGGGAGCTGTTTTTT. It codes for CASSLGDRGAGELFF.

This clone occurred a few times. This CDR3 reads CASSFGGSGRAGNEQFF. The CDR3 DNA follows: TGTGCCAGCAGCTTCGGCGGTAGCGGGAGGGCGGGCAATGAGCAGTTCTTC. The chain uses TRBV7-9 and TRBJ2-1; 11 bases are a match to TRBD2. The CDR3 contains 17 residues. V dropped 3 bases and J dropped 6; count of bases not matched to a gene: 10. CDR1 and CDR2 from the germline V gene are SEHNR and FQNEAQ (reference sequence).

This clone was seen more than once but under ten times. The gene calls are TRBV5-8 and TRBJ1-5; tentatively, D is TRBD1 (6 bases). V lost 3 bases to trimming and J lost 3 bases, with 13 bases between them. The germline gives CDR1 SGHTS, CDR2 YDEGEE. The CDR3 loop spans 15 amino acids. CDR3 in DNA: TGTGCCAGCAGCTCGGGACAACGCCCCAATCAGCCCCAGCATTTT. This gives the protein CASSSGQRPNQPQHF.

The chain employs TRBV25-1 and TRBJ2-3; TRBD2 aligns across 10 bases. The CDR3 consists of 15 residues. J was trimmed by 0 bases and V by 7 bases; bases with no gene match: 4. Germline CDR1 is MGHDK and CDR2 is SYGVNS. For the CDR3, the DNA is TGTGCCAGCAATAAACTAGCGGGGAGCACAGATACGCAGTATTTT. Translation: CASNKLAGSTDTQYF.